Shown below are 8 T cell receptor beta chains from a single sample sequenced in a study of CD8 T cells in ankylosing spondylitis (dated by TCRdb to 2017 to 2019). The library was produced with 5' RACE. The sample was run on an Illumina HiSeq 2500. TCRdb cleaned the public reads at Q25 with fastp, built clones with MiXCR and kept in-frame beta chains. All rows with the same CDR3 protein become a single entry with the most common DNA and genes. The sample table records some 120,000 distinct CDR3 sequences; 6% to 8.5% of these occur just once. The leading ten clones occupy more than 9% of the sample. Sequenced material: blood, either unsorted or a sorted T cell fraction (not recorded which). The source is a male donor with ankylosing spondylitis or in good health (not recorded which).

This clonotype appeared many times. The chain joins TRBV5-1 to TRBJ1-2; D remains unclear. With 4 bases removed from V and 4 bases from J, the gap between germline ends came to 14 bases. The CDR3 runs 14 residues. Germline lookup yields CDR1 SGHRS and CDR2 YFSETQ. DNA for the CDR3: TGCGCCAGCAGCGAAAGAAACGACTTCTATGGCTACACCTTC. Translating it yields CASSERNDFYGYTF.

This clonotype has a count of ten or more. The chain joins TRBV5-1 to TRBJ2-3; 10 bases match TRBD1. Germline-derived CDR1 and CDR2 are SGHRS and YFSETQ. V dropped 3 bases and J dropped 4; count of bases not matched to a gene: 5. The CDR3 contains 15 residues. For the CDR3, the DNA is TGCGCCAGCAGCTCGGGACAGGGGAGCGCAGATACGCAGTATTTT. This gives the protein CASSSGQGSADTQYF.

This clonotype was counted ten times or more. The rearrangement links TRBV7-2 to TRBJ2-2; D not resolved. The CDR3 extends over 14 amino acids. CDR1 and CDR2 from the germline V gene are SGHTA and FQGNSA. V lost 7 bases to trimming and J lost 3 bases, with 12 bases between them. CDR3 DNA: TGTGCCAGCACCTCTTCGGCCGACACCGGGGAGCTGTTTTTT. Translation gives CASTSSADTGELFF. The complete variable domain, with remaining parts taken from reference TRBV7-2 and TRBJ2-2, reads GAGVSQSPSNKVTEKGKDVELRCDPISGHTALYWYRQSLGQGLEFLIYFQGNSAPDKSGLPSDRFSAERTGGSVSTLTIQRTQQEDSAVYLCASTSSADTGELFFGEGSRLTVL.

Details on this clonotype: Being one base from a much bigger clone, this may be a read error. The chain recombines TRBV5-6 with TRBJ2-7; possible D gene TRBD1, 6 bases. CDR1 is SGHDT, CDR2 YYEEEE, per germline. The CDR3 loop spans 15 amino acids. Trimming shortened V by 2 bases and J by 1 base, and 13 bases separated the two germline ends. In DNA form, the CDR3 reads TGTGCCAGCAGCTTTAACAGGGCAGGGTCCTACGAGCAGTACTTC. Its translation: CASSFNRAGSYEQYF.

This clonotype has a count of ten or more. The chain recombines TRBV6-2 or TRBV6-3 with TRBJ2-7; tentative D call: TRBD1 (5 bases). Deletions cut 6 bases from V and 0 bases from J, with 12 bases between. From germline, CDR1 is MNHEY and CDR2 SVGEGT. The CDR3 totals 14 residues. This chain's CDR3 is CASSKGSLSYEQYF. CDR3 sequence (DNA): TGTGCCAGCAGCAAGGGGTCCCTCTCCTACGAGCAGTACTTC.

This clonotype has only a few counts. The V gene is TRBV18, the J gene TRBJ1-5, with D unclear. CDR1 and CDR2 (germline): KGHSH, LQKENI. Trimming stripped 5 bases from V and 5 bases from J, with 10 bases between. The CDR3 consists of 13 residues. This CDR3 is CASSSISDQPQHF. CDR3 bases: TGTGCCAGCTCATCTATCAGTGATCAGCCCCAGCATTTT.

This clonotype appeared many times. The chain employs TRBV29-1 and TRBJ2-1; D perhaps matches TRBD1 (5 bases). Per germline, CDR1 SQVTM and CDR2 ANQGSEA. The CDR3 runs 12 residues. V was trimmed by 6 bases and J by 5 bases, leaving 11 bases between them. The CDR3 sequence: CSVGLVNNEQFF. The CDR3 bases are TGCAGCGTGGGGCTCGTAAACAATGAGCAGTTCTTC.

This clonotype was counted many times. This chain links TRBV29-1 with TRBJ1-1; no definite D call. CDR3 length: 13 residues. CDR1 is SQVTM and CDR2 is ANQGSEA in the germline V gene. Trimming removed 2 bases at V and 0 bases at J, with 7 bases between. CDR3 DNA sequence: TGCAGCGTTGAACGGGCCTTGAACACTGAAGCTTTCTTT. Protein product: CSVERALNTEAFF.